This TCR beta chain originates from a study of vaccination effects on CD4 cells after COVID-19. An approximately ten-day culture period preceded the isolation of CD4+ T cells. Nucleocapsid antibody tests were negative, and the vaccine recipients had no prior SARS-CoV-2 infection. CDR3 length equals 15 residues. Trimming cost V 4 bases and J 1 base; bases outside gene matches: 3. In germline, CDR1 is SGHAT, CDR2 FQNNGV. Libraries were prepared by immunoSEQ multiplex PCR; TCRdb keeps only in-frame clonotypes and omits some of them. The sample includes roughly 36,000 clones, about four fifths of them seen just once. With respect to this clone: Its antigen is currently unknown.

The receptor comes from a human donor who received a COVID-19 vaccine. The chain is built from TRBV11-2 and TRBJ2-5, with 10 positions matching TRBD2. Sequenced material: CD4+ T cells from PBMCs cultured without peptide, taken before COVID-19 vaccination. The CDR3 reads CASSYSGRIQETQYF. The CDR3 nucleotides read TGTGCCAGCAGCTATAGCGGGAGGATCCAAGAGACCCAGTACTTC.